One sample yielded the 19 T cell receptor beta chains listed below, sequenced in a study of regulatory T cells in long-lasting Graves disease. As for time point: newly diagnosed GD, antithyroid drugs for less than 3 months. PBMC-derived RNA was used for the TCR library. CDR3-region Arm-PCR and iRepertoire HTBI primers produced the TCR beta libraries. TCRdb recomputed calls from the multiplex PCR reads with MiXCR, one row per CDR3 protein. The sample consists of approximately 300,000 distinct CDR3 sequences, more than 15% of them appearing once. The sample consisted of peripheral blood mononuclear cells (PBMCs), taken at new diagnosis, from a patient treated with antithyroid drugs. Every receptor here comes from a female donor with Graves disease.

This clonotype turned up a few times. This chain uses TRBV19 with TRBJ2-5; TRBD1 matches at 7 bases. The V segment lost 9 bases and the J segment 1 base; nucleotides outside the gene matches: 5. The CDR3 loop spans 13 amino acids. Germline lookup yields CDR1 LNHDA and CDR2 SQIVND (reference sequence). CDR3 bases: TGTGCCAGCAGCAGGGGGTCCCAAGAGACCCAGTACTTC. Its translation is CASSRGSQETQYF.

The chain couples TRBV3-1 to TRBJ2-3, with D unresolved. CDR1 is LGHDT and CDR2 is YNNKEL in the germline V gene (reference sequence). The CDR3 has 14 amino acids. Trimming shortened V by 0 bases and J by 6 bases, and 10 bases separated the two germline ends. In DNA, the CDR3 is TGTGCCAGCAGCCAAGATCGCCTAGGGGATACGCAGTATTTT. Amino acid sequence: CASSQDRLGDTQYF.

Turning to this clonotype: A read error is the likely source, as a far larger clone sits one nucleotide away. The V gene is TRBV12-3 or TRBV12-4, the J gene TRBJ2-1, with D possibly matching TRBD1 (6 bases). The length of the CDR3 is 14 residues. The V end was cut by 2 bases, the J end by 10 bases, with 15 bases between. Here the CDR3 DNA reads TGTGCCAGCAGTTTAACAGGGTTTAAGCGCGAGCAGTTCTTC. It specifies CASSLTGFKREQFF.

The chain is built from TRBV12-3 or TRBV12-4 and TRBJ1-6; no clear D. Trimming removed 3 bases at V and 9 bases at J, with 12 bases between. The CDR3 has 14 amino acids. The CDR3 spells CASSLGGKGSPLHF. CDR3 nucleotide sequence: TGTGCCAGCAGTTTGGGAGGGAAGGGTTCACCCCTCCACTTT.

This clonotype appeared many times. The chain joins TRBV20-1 to TRBJ1-1; no clear D gene. The ends were cut back, 3 bases at V and 1 base at J, with 12 bases in the middle. This CDR3 has 14 residues. The V gene's germline CDR1 is DFQATT and CDR2 SNEGSKA (reference sequence). CDR3 bases: TGCAGTGCTAGCGGGGTTGGTACGAACACTGAAGCTTTCTTT. Its protein product is CSASGVGTNTEAFF.

This clonotype has more than one count but fewer than ten. The chain joins TRBV13 to TRBJ2-1; 9 bases are shared with TRBD2. The CDR3 runs to 15 residues. Germline V gene data show CDR1 as PRHDT and CDR2 as FYEKMQ (reference sequence). The V gene end was trimmed by 7 bases and the J gene end by 6 bases; junction bases not matched to a gene: 10. CDR3 bases: TGTGCCAGCATCTTGGGTAGCGGGAGTATCAATGAGCAGTTCTTC. Amino acid sequence: CASILGSGSINEQFF.

In this sample, this clonotype turned up many times. The genes are TRBV2 and TRBJ1-3; perhaps TRBD1 as D (6 bases). Germline lookup yields CDR1 SNHLY and CDR2 FYNNEI. Trimming took off 6 bases at V and 0 bases at J, with 15 bases between the two ends. This CDR3 region has 16 residues. In DNA form, the CDR3 reads TGTGCCAGCAGGCTAGAACAGGGCTACTCTGGAAACACCATATATTTT. Residues: CASRLEQGYSGNTIYF.

Many counts were recorded for this clonotype. J is TRBJ1-5 and V is TRBV28, with D perhaps matching TRBD1 (5 bases). This CDR3 is built from 16 residues. The germline CDR1 and CDR2 sequences are MDHEN and SYDVKM. Trimming removed 2 bases at V and 4 bases at J, with 15 bases between. CDR3 in DNA: TGTGCCAGCAGTTTACGGGTGGGGACGGGGAATCAGCCCCAGCATTTT. Translating it yields CASSLRVGTGNQPQHF.

Worth noting for this clonotype: A much larger clone differs from this one at a single base, so this may be a read error. The chain uses TRBV28 and TRBJ2-1; D call uncertain. V was pared by 5 bases and J by 8 bases, with 10 bases between. The CDR3 length is 12 residues. The V gene's germline CDR1 is MDHEN and CDR2 SYDVKM. CDR3 DNA: TGTGCCAGCAGTACTCCCTCCCATGAGCAGTTCTTC. It is translated as CASSTPSHEQFF.

This clonotype was observed many times. This sequence joins TRBV28 and TRBJ2-5; tentatively, D is TRBD1 or TRBD2 (5 bases each). CDR3 length: 16 amino acids. V lost 5 bases, J lost 2 bases, and 18 bases lay in between. Germline lookup yields CDR1 MDHEN and CDR2 SYDVKM. Here the CDR3 reads CASSPLFRDQQETQYF. The CDR3 DNA follows: TGTGCCAGCAGTCCCCTTTTTAGGGACCAACAAGAGACCCAGTACTTC.

This clonotype was recorded at least ten times. This rearrangement joins TRBV11-2 to TRBJ2-7; 8 bases match TRBD1. In germline, CDR1 is SGHAT, CDR2 FQNNGV. This CDR3 region has 14 residues. J was trimmed by 5 bases and V by 5 bases; bases with no gene match: 8. CDR3 sequence (DNA): TGTGCCAGCAGCCCTACACAGGGGGGACACGAGCAGTACTTC. This codes for CASSPTQGGHEQYF.

This clonotype was seen at least ten times. The chain carries TRBV28 and TRBJ2-1; 7 bases agree with TRBD2. The germline CDR1 and CDR2 sequences are MDHEN and SYDVKM. The CDR3 length is 15 residues. The trim removed 6 bases at V and 8 bases at J, leaving 13 bases unmatched. CDR3 sequence: CASSVGGGPGYEQFF. In DNA form, the CDR3 reads TGTGCCAGCAGCGTGGGGGGAGGGCCGGGATATGAGCAGTTCTTC.

In regard to this clonotype: This may come from a read error, since a much larger clone is one base off. V gene TRBV2 combines with J gene TRBJ2-7; TRBD2 agrees at 9 bases. Germline lookup yields CDR1 SNHLY and CDR2 FYNNEI. The CDR3 totals 16 residues. This CDR3 reads CASSPRAGGDPDEQCF. In DNA, the CDR3 is TGTGCCAGCAGCCCCCGAGCGGGAGGAGATCCCGACGAGCAGTGCTTC.

This clonotype was observed at least ten times. This chain joins TRBV27 and TRBJ1-1, with D hard to call. Germline assignment: CDR1 MNHEY and CDR2 SMNVEV (reference sequence). V was pared by 7 bases and J by 5 bases, with 11 bases between. The CDR3 runs 12 residues. The CDR3 is CASTAWGTEAFF. DNA of the CDR3: TGTGCCAGCACCGCCTGGGGTACTGAAGCTTTCTTT.

The chain combines TRBV27 with TRBJ1-5; 12 bases line up with TRBD1. CDR1 MNHEY and CDR2 SMNVEV come from the germline V gene (reference sequence). CDR3 length equals 15 residues. J gave up 6 bases and V 5 bases, and 5 bases lay outside the gene matches. DNA for the CDR3: TGTGCCAGCAGTCCGGGGACAGGGGGCGGTCAGCCCCAGCATTTT. This codes for CASSPGTGGGQPQHF.

This clonotype has ten or more counts. The chain recombines TRBV4-1 with TRBJ1-2; 10 nucleotides match TRBD1. CDR3 length equals 16 residues. The germline gives CDR1 MGHRA, CDR2 YSYEKL. V lost 1 base, J lost 4 bases, and 6 bases stayed unmatched. The CDR3 DNA is TGCGCCAGCAGCCAAGTTTCGACAGGGGGCGGCTATGGCTACACCTTC. It specifies CASSQVSTGGGYGYTF.

This clonotype has at least ten counts. This chain joins TRBV3-1 and TRBJ1-3, with D perhaps TRBD1 (5 bases). The V end lost 4 bases, the J end lost 0 bases, and 16 bases lay between the germline ends. The CDR3 spans 17 residues. The germline CDR1 and CDR2 sequences are LGHDT and YNNKEL (reference sequence). The CDR3 loop is CASSLQNGQISGNTIYF. The CDR3 bases are TGTGCCAGCAGCCTACAGAACGGACAAATCTCTGGAAACACCATATATTTT.

This clonotype appeared a few times. The chain links TRBV27 to TRBJ1-5; D is ambiguous. The CDR3 is 13 amino acids. V was pared by 6 bases and J by 5 bases, with 11 bases between. CDR1 is MNHEY, CDR2 SMNVEV, per germline (reference sequence). The CDR3 region is CASRWQPDQPQHF. The CDR3, as DNA: TGTGCCAGCAGGTGGCAGCCAGATCAGCCCCAGCATTTT.

The V and J genes are TRBV20-1 and TRBJ2-3; no definite D call. CDR1 and CDR2 from the germline V gene are DFQATT and SNEGSKA (reference sequence). This CDR3 is 13 amino acids long. The V gene lost 0 bases and the J gene lost 6 bases, with 10 bases spanning the gap. The CDR3: CSARDSQTDTQYF. CDR3 DNA: TGCAGTGCTAGAGATTCGCAGACGGATACGCAGTATTTT.